What follows is one TCR beta chain and its context. The sample holds many counts of this clonotype. What this receptor recognizes is not known. Base qualities are missing; no much larger clone stands one base away. The CDR3 spans 15 residues, from the cysteine through the phenylalanine. Of the read, only the CDR3 DNA is kept; its 45 bases are in frame from base 1. At the junction V is shortened by 3 bases and J by 3 bases; bases outside the gene matches: 4. From the germline V gene, CDR1 is MGHRA and CDR2 is YSYEKL. The data derive from a study of immune characterization of retroperitoneal liposarcoma (dated by TCRdb to the late 2010s). Receptor libraries were prepared by PCR. Sequenced on a NextSeq 500. In-frame beta chains were kept once TCRdb had trimmed the public reads at Q25 with fastp and called clones with MiXCR. Rows merge per CDR3 protein into single entries with the most common DNA and genes. The sample data list over 9,500 distinct CDR3 sequences, and about 20% of these were observed just once. The biggest ten clones account for 8% to 9.5% of the sample.

The rearranged chain carries TRBV4-1 and TRBJ2-5; the central 10 bases match TRBD2. This TCR derives from a female donor with retroperitoneal liposarcoma. Sample: blood. The CDR3 here reads CASSHPSGGKETQYF. The DNA is TGCGCCAGCAGCCACCCTAGCGGGGGAAAAGAGACCCAGTACTTC.